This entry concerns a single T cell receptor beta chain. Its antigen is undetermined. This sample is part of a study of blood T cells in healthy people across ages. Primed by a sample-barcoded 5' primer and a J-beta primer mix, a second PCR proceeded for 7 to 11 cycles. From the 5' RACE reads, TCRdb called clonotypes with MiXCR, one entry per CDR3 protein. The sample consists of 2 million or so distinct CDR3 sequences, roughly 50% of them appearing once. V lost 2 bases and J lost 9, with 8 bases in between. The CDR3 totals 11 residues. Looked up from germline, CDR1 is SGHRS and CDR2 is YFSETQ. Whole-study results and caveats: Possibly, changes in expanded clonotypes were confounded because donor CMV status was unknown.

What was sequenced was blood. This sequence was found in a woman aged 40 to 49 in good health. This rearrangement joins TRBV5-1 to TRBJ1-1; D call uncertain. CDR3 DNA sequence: TGCGCCAGCAGCTTCGAACGGAAAGCTTTCTTT. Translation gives CASSFERKAFF.